This T cell receptor beta chain was observed in a study of T cell repertoires in ileal Crohn's disease. The sorted cells were lamina propria lymphocytes from surgical specimens, first isolated by density gradient. CDR1 and CDR2 from the germline V gene are GTSNPN and SVGIG (reference sequence). This CDR3 has 15 amino acids. V lost 0 bases and J lost 7; bases outside the gene matches: 8. Sequencing was performed with immunoSEQ multiplex PCR; in TCRdb, only in-frame clones are kept and a portion is missing. The sample has some 6,200 clones, 85% to 90% seen once. The rearrangement uses TRBV30 and TRBJ2-7, with 11 nucleotides matching TRBD2. This clonotype was sampled from an adult with Crohn's disease. Some clones in this sample may be carry-over from other donors' samples. Specimen: CD4+ T cells from ileum. CDR3 DNA: TGTGCCTGGAGTGTATCCCTAGCGGGAGGACGAGAGCAGTACTTC. Translated, it gives CAWSVSLAGGREQYF. The full variable domain, in which reference TRBV30 and TRBJ2-7 provide the parts outside the CDR3, is SQTIHQWPATLVQPVGSPLSLECTVEGTSNPNLYWYRQAAGRGLQLLFYSVGIGQISSEVPQNLSASRPQDRQFILSSKKLLLSDSGFYLCAWSVSLAGGREQYFGPGTRLTVT.